This T cell receptor (beta chain) is drawn from a study of blood T cell repertoires in COVID-19. Overall study: Material from acute and convalescent COVID-19 was sourced from the United States, Italy and Spain. Sources were T cells, B-cell-depleted T cells, or PBMCs; the material itself was cDNA or gDNA.

This clone appeared once. The V gene's germline CDR1 is SGHTA and CDR2 FQGNSA. The CDR3 runs to 15 residues. V lost 6 bases and J lost 3; bases outside the gene matches: 5. In the authors' workflow: By means of reference gene primer amplification, nucleated cell counts were estimated. Method: immunoSEQ multiplex PCR; TCRdb's copy keeps in-frame clones and lacks some. The V and J calls and clone size come from that table; D and trimming were worked out from the DNA. The sample has about 280,000 clones, 70% to 90% seen once. The rearrangement uses TRBV7-2 and TRBJ2-1, with 10 nucleotides matching TRBD2. Sequenced material: peripheral blood. The sequence came from a man between 18 and 35 years old with active or convalescent COVID-19. CDR3 in DNA: TGTGCCAGCAGTCGAAGCGGGGGGGACTACAATGAGCAGTTCTTC. It is translated as CASSRSGGDYNEQFF.